Reported below is one TCR beta chain. What it binds is unknown. PCR used 60 Vbeta primers and 13 Jbeta primers. The data were produced by immunoSEQ multiplex PCR, yet TCRdb's version contains in-frame clones alone and is incomplete. Of about 54,000 clones in the sample, approximately 82% were seen once. The entry originates in a study of cytomegalovirus exposure and HLA in healthy donors. Study as a whole: Samples from HLA-typed donors yielded about 85 million unique TCRs in an early data release. Study outcomes and limitations: Researchers counted 180 or so TCR beta chains as cytomegalovirus-associated. Some segments of the V type, notably TRBV6-2 and TRBV6-3, were excluded as indistinguishable.

The CDR3 covers 15 residues. Trimming took off 0 bases at V and 4 bases at J, with 10 bases between the two ends. From germline, CDR1 is LNHDA and CDR2 SQIVND (reference sequence). V usage is TRBV19 and J usage is TRBJ1-5; a possible D gene is TRBD1 (6 bases). The receptor was isolated from a woman between 18 and 29 years old in good health and CMV-seronegative. The sample taken for sequencing was PBMCs. For the CDR3, the DNA is TGTGCCAGTAGTATAGAAGCGGGACAAAATCAGCCCCAGCATTTT. Translated, it gives CASSIEAGQNQPQHF.